Listed here is a single TCR beta chain. Repertoires were generated with immunoSEQ multiplex PCR, while TCRdb's copy carries only in-frame clones and drops some. The sample contains 300,000 to 350,000 clones, 75% to 90% of which appear only once. The data were taken from a study of blood T cell repertoires in COVID-19. Per the germline V gene, CDR1 is SGHNT and CDR2 is YYREEE (reference sequence). This CDR3 region has 15 residues. Trimming removed 3 bases at V and 2 bases at J, with 13 bases between. Sequencing input: peripheral blood. The chain has TRBV5-4 and TRBJ2-3; weak D call: TRBD2 (5 bases). This clonotype was obtained from a man younger than 35 with active or convalescent COVID-19. Here the CDR3 reads CASSSGREDTDTQYF. In nucleotides, the CDR3 is TGTGCCAGCAGCTCTGGTCGGGAAGACACAGATACGCAGTATTTT. Together with reference TRBV5-4 and TRBJ2-3, the CDR3 gives the full variable domain: ETGVTQSPTHLIKTRGQQVTLRCSSQSGHNTVSWYQQALGQGPQFIFQYYREEENGRGNFPPRFSGLQFPNYSSELNVNALELDDSALYLCASSSGREDTDTQYFGPGTRLTVL.